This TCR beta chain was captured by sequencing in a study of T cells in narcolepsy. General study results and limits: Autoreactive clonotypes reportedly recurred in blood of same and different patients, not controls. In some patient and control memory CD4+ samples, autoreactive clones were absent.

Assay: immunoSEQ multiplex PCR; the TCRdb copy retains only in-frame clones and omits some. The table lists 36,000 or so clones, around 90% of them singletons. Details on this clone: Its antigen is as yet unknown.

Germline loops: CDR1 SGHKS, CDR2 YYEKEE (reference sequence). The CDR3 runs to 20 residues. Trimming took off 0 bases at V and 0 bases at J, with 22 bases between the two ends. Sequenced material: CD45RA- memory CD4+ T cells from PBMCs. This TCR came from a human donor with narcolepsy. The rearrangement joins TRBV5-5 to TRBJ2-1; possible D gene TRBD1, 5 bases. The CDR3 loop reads CASSLALRGHNKFSYNEQFF. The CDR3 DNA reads TGTGCCAGCAGCTTGGCGTTAAGGGGCCACAACAAATTCTCCTACAATGAGCAGTTCTTC.